This T cell receptor (beta chain) was obtained from a study of metastatic and nonmetastatic thyroid tumors. In the study overall: For malignant and benign thyroid patients, tumor or nodule tissue and blood were the sources whose repertoires were compared. General study results and limits: Reports indicated that malignant thyroid tumors showed significantly higher TCR beta diversity than benign nodules did, in blood and tumor.

Worth noting for this clone: No antigen is known for it.

Germline assignment: CDR1 DFQATT and CDR2 SNEGSKA (reference sequence). Trimming took 5 bases from V and 5 from J, leaving 13 bases between them. The CDR3 covers 13 residues. Source study methods: Clinicopathological groups supplied CDR3 differences that were used to build a distant-metastasis classifier for papillary thyroid cancer. TCRdb reanalyzed the PCR reads with MiXCR. These V and J calls derive from TCRdb rather than the authors' analysis. This table holds roughly 30,000 clones, roughly a fifth found once. No patient received treatment before thyroid surgery. This chain connects TRBV20-1 to TRBJ1-5; D might be TRBD1 (6 bases). What was sequenced was blood. The TCR sequence derives from a female donor with papillary thyroid cancer or a benign thyroid nodule (not recorded which). Some clones in this sample may be carry-over from other donors' samples. For the CDR3, the DNA is TGCAGTGCTGCACAGGGTCCGCATCAGCCCCAGCATTTT. Its translation: CSAAQGPHQPQHF.